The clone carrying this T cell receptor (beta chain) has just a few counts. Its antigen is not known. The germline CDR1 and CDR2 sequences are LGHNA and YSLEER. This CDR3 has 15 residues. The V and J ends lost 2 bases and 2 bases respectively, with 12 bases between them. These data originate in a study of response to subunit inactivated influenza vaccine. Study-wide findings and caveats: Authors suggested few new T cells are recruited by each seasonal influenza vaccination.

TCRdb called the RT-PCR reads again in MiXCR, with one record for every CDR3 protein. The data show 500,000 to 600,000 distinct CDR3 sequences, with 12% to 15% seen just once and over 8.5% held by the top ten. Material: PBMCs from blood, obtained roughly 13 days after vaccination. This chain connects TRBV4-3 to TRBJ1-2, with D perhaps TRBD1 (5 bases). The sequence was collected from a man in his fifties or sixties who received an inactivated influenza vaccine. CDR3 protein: CASSQSGTPNYGYTF. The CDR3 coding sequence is TGCGCCAGCAGCCAAAGCGGGACTCCCAACTATGGCTACACCTTC.